These 13 T cell receptor beta chains originate from one sample sequenced in a study of blood T cells in healthy people across ages. Then a second PCR, running about 6 to 12 cycles, was carried out with a sample-barcoded 5' primer and a J-beta primer mix. TCRdb recomputed calls from the 5' RACE reads with MiXCR, one row per CDR3 protein. Here the sample spans hundreds of thousands of distinct CDR3 sequences, roughly 46% being singletons. Sequencing used blood. The receptors were gathered from an elderly man in good health.

This clonotype was counted between two and nine times. This chain links TRBV20-1 with TRBJ2-5, with 8 bases identical to TRBD1. This CDR3 has 14 residues. Germline-derived CDR1 and CDR2 are DFQATT and SNEGSKA (reference sequence). Trimming removed 3 bases from V and 4 bases from J; junction bases left unmatched: 7. CDR3 in DNA: TGCAGTGCTAGTAAGGGACAGGAGGTAGAGACCCAGTACTTC. Its protein product is CSASKGQEVETQYF.

With respect to this clonotype: Compared with germline, one end of the junction differs, possibly owing to a read error. The chain carries TRBV29-1 and TRBJ2-3; D gene unclear. The CDR3 consists of 13 residues. Germline values: CDR1 SQVTM, CDR2 ANQGSEA. In nucleotides, the CDR3 is TGCAACGTTGACAACCGGGGCACAGATACGCAGTATTTT. Translation: CNVDNRGTDTQYF.

The chain combines TRBV29-1 with TRBJ2-4, with D possibly called TRBD1 or TRBD2 (6 bases each). CDR1 is SQVTM and CDR2 is ANQGSEA in the germline V gene. Trimming took 0 bases from V and 7 from J, leaving 7 bases between them. The CDR3 is made up of 12 amino acids. This chain's CDR3 is CSVEEGGNIQYF. CDR3 DNA sequence: TGCAGCGTTGAAGAGGGGGGCAACATTCAGTACTTC. Together with reference TRBV29-1 and TRBJ2-4, the CDR3 gives the full variable domain: SAVISQKPSRDICQRGTSLTIQCQVDSQVTMMFWYRQQPGQSLTLIATANQGSEATYESGFVIDKFPISRPNLTFSTLTVSNMSPEDSSIYLCSVEEGGNIQYFGAGTRLSVL.

J is TRBJ2-1 and V is TRBV20-1, with 10 bases fitting TRBD2. Germline lookup yields CDR1 DFQATT and CDR2 SNEGSKA (reference sequence). Losses at the gene ends were 3 bases for V and 4 bases for J; bases not matched to a gene: 3. This CDR3 has 14 amino acids. CDR3 in amino acids: CSASTSGDYNEQFF. CDR3 nucleotide sequence: TGCAGTGCTAGTACTAGCGGGGATTACAATGAGCAGTTCTTC.

The rearrangement links TRBV7-2 to TRBJ2-5; perhaps TRBD1 as D (5 bases). The germline V gene encodes CDR1 SGHTA and CDR2 FQGNSA. V was cut by 5 bases and J by 5 bases, with 12 bases left in between. CDR3 length: 13 amino acids. As DNA, the CDR3 is TGTGCCAGCAGCGGCAGGGTTCGCGAGACCCAGTACTTC. Its protein product is CASSGRVRETQYF.

The chain employs TRBV5-1 and TRBJ2-3, with 13 nucleotides matching TRBD2. The CDR3 extends over 17 amino acids. V dropped 5 bases and J dropped 4; count of bases not matched to a gene: 10. CDR1 SGHRS and CDR2 YFSETQ come from the germline V gene. The CDR3 loop is CASRVPGTSGNADTQYF. For the CDR3, the DNA is TGCGCCAGCAGAGTCCCAGGGACTAGCGGGAATGCAGATACGCAGTATTTT.

This chain links TRBV5-1 with TRBJ2-4; a weak D match, TRBD1 (6 bases). Germline values: CDR1 SGHRS, CDR2 YFSETQ. The CDR3 contains 14 residues. V shed 4 bases and J shed 8 bases, with 16 bases lying between them. The CDR3: CASSVDSFGDIQYF. The CDR3 nucleotides are TGCGCCAGCAGCGTGGACAGTTTTGGGGACATTCAGTACTTC.

CDR3 DNA sequence: TGCAGCGTTGAAGGGGACAGGGTAGCTAACTATGGCTACACCTTC. It is translated as CSVEGDRVANYGYTF. This rearrangement joins TRBV29-1 to TRBJ1-2; 9 bases agree with TRBD1. Unmatched junction bases numbered 3, after V lost 1 base and J lost 0 bases. The germline V gene has CDR1 SQVTM and CDR2 ANQGSEA. The CDR3 runs to 15 residues. Together with reference TRBV29-1 and TRBJ1-2, the CDR3 gives the full variable domain: SAVISQKPSRDICQRGTSLTIQCQVDSQVTMMFWYRQQPGQSLTLIATANQGSEATYESGFVIDKFPISRPNLTFSTLTVSNMSPEDSSIYLCSVEGDRVANYGYTFGSGTRLTVV.

V usage is TRBV5-6 and J usage is TRBJ2-5; possibly TRBD1 or TRBD2 for D (6 bases each). The CDR3 runs 16 residues. CDR1 is SGHDT, CDR2 YYEEEE, per germline. The V and J ends lost 0 bases and 5 bases respectively, with 17 bases between them. The CDR3 nucleotides are TGTGCCAGCAGCTTGGGCCCGGGGGCATCGGGTGAGACCCAGTACTTC. Its protein product is CASSLGPGASGETQYF.

This clonotype has at least ten counts. The gene calls are TRBV18 and TRBJ2-5; either TRBD1 or TRBD2 may fit D (6 bases each). V lost 8 bases and J lost 5, with 15 bases in between. Germline V gene lookup returns CDR1 KGHSH and CDR2 LQKENI. This CDR3 contains 13 residues. CDR3 loop: CASSPPGAETQYF. The CDR3 coding sequence is TGTGCCAGCAGCCCCCCGGGGGCTGAGACCCAGTACTTC.

This clonotype was counted only a few times. The chain combines TRBV29-1 with TRBJ2-1, with D perhaps being TRBD1 or TRBD2 (5 bases each). The CDR3 totals 14 residues. The V gene's germline CDR1 is SQVTM and CDR2 ANQGSEA. Trimming stripped 7 bases from V and 7 bases from J, with 20 bases between. CDR3 sequence (DNA): TGCAGCGCGGGGCTAGCTACTGAGGGGAATGAGCAGTTCTTC. Encoded protein: CSAGLATEGNEQFF.

The CDR3 loop is CASTLSSGSLNEQYF. The CDR3 DNA is TGTGCCAGCACTCTCTCTAGCGGGAGTCTTAACGAGCAGTACTTC. This chain joins TRBV28 and TRBJ2-5; 10 nucleotides line up with TRBD2. The better agreement between TRBJ2-7 and the DNA end casts doubt on the J call. CDR1 and CDR2 (germline): MDHEN, SYDVKM. This CDR3 contains 15 residues.

V and J are TRBV12-3 or TRBV12-4 and TRBJ2-3, with TRBD2 matching 7 bases. V lost 6 bases, J lost 0 bases, and 9 bases stayed unmatched. This CDR3 is built from 16 residues. CDR3 nucleotide sequence: TGTGCCAGCAGCCTCTCGGGAGCGGGGAGCACAGATACGCAGTATTTT. It is translated as CASSLSGAGSTDTQYF.